Following are 7 T cell receptor beta chains from one sample sequenced in a study of cytomegalovirus exposure and HLA in healthy donors. Both 60 Vbeta primers and 13 Jbeta primers went into the PCR. The table came from immunoSEQ multiplex PCR; TCRdb's copy has only in-frame clones and leaves some out. The data contain over 85,000 clones, 77% of them singletons. Sequencing input: PBMCs. The origin of the receptors is a female donor in good health and CMV-seronegative.

This clone occurred once. This sequence joins TRBV7-8 and TRBJ2-6, with a weak D call TRBD1 (6 bases). The CDR3 runs to 18 residues. The V and J ends lost 4 bases and 0 bases respectively, with 16 bases between them. Germline values: CDR1 SGHVS, CDR2 FQNEAQ. The CDR3 DNA is TGTGCCAGCAGCTCCCCAGGGGTCACGGACTCTGGGGCCAACGTCCTGACTTTC. Its protein product is CASSSPGVTDSGANVLTF. Using reference TRBV7-8 and TRBJ2-6 for the parts outside the CDR3, the full variable domain is GAGVSQSPRYKVAKRGQDVALRCDPISGHVSLFWYQQALGQGPEFLTYFQNEAQLDKSGLPSDRFFAERPEGSVSTLKIQRTQQEDSAVYLCASSSPGVTDSGANVLTFGAGSRLTVL.

The chain links TRBV9 to TRBJ2-3, with D maybe TRBD1 (5 bases). V was clipped by 0 bases and J by 1 base, with 12 bases between them. The CDR3 is 16 residues long. Germline assignment: CDR1 SGDLS and CDR2 YYNGEE. CDR3 protein: CASSVALGPGTDTQYF. CDR3 DNA: TGTGCCAGCAGCGTAGCTTTGGGGCCCGGCACAGATACGCAGTATTTT.

This clone was counted only a few times. The J gene is TRBJ1-3, the V gene TRBV9; no reliable D call. This CDR3 has 17 residues. V was cut by 4 bases and J by 0 bases, with 17 bases left in between. CDR1 and CDR2 from the germline V gene are SGDLS and YYNGEE. Here the CDR3 reads CASSSRLNIYSGNTIYF. As DNA, the CDR3 is TGTGCCAGCAGCTCAAGACTGAATATCTACTCTGGAAACACCATATATTTT.

This chain uses TRBV28 with TRBJ1-3; TRBD1 might be the D (5 bases). The V gene lost 6 bases and the J gene lost 2 bases, with 11 bases spanning the gap. Germline lookup yields CDR1 MDHEN and CDR2 SYDVKM. The CDR3 extends over 14 amino acids. The CDR3 DNA reads as TGTGCCAGCAGCCCCGGGGGGACTGGAAACACCATATATTTT. Its translation: CASSPGGTGNTIYF.

The chain employs TRBV6-1 and TRBJ2-7; 8 bases map to TRBD1. Germline V gene lookup returns CDR1 MNHNS and CDR2 SASEGT. The CDR3 runs 15 residues. V was clipped by 4 bases and J by 3 bases; unmatched bases: 8. CDR3 protein: CASSAGQDRDYEQYF. CDR3 nucleotide sequence: TGTGCCAGCAGTGCGGGACAGGACCGGGACTACGAGCAGTACTTC.

This chain links TRBV28 with TRBJ1-5; 7 positions agree with TRBD1. CDR1 is MDHEN and CDR2 is SYDVKM in the germline V gene. J gave up 6 bases and V 6 bases, and 8 bases lay outside the gene matches. This CDR3 has 14 residues. The CDR3 sequence is CASSHLQGIQPQHF. CDR3 nucleotide sequence: TGTGCCAGCAGCCACCTACAGGGGATTCAGCCCCAGCATTTT.

The chain carries TRBV11-2 and TRBJ2-1; D perhaps matches TRBD2 (5 bases). Germline-derived CDR1 and CDR2 are SGHAT and FQNNGV. The CDR3 runs to 13 residues. Trimming took 5 bases from V and 9 from J, leaving 14 bases between them. The CDR3 protein is CASSVTSPGEQFF. CDR3 DNA: TGTGCCAGCAGCGTAACTAGTCCAGGTGAGCAGTTCTTC.